This entry concerns a single T cell receptor (beta chain). Its binding antigen is unknown. The sample holds no much larger clone one base away, and base qualities are not on file. The sample comes from a study of shared clonotypes between healthy human individuals (dated by TCRdb to 2020 to 2022). Looking at the study overall: The cohort comprised two women and a few men aged 18 to 49 years. For each donor, CD4 naive and CD4 memory were each run on three plates, CD8 naive on two plates, and CD8 memory on one plate. The study deeply sequenced blood TCR repertoires of about 5 healthy adults to estimate repertoire size and the extent of clonotype sharing between individuals. Different laboratories and diverse techniques were used to prepare libraries and sequence TCR repertoires, to increase sequencing depth and limit assay-specific biases. Each donor's leukapheresis produced roughly between about 0.85 and 10 billion PBMCs. The full study reports these points: Based on pairwise subsampling, the degree of clonotype sharing among donors was expected to be affected by sequencing depth. The genetic and exposure-history diversity represented was limited by the small number of donors. Naive subsets generally had larger estimated clonotype richness than memory subsets did. Sampling was restricted to blood, and TCR repertoires in tissue are likely to differ from TCR repertoires in blood. Across four donors, roughly 5% of naive CD4, approximately 3.6% of naive CD8, roughly 2.3% of memory CD4, and under 0.45% of memory CD8 clonotypes were shared. Rarefaction of sorted-subset datasets indicated incomplete sequencing despite the large sequencing depth. Clonotypes shared by all four sorted-subset donors showed higher generation probabilities than non-shared clonotypes.

Healthy HIV-negative adults with no recently reported acute infections or vaccinations were included as donors. Only Caucasian adults living in Nashville, Tennessee, USA were represented among the donors. CD4+ T cells were enriched by magnetic negative selection, after which naive cells were positively selected on CD45RA and the negative fraction was taken as the memory subset. Blood was obtained by leukapheresis, after which PBMCs were separated by Ficoll-Histopaque density gradient centrifugation and cryopreserved in liquid nitrogen vapor phase. Analytical flow cytometry was used to check the purity and quantity of each magnetically sorted T cell population. Genomic DNA was isolated from every sorted fraction and measured by UV absorbance on a Nanodrop 2000c. Trimming accounts for 4 bases at V and 4 bases at J, while the number of junction bases matched to no gene is 13. The germline V gene provides CDR1 MDHEN and CDR2 SYDVKM. The CDR3, cysteine through phenylalanine, is 16 amino acids long. Of the read, only the CDR3 DNA is kept; its 48 bases are in frame from base 1.

Using the deep immunoSEQ assay, multiplex PCR amplified TCR CDR3 regions from genomic DNA. Genomic DNA extracted from each cell subset was distributed evenly over all wells of several immunoSEQ 96-well plates, and each plate served as one replicate. For sorted subsets, each replicate PCR was loaded with approximately 200 ng genomic DNA, equivalent to some 31,000 T cell genomes. The purified libraries were quantified using a Qubit 3.0 fluorometer, sized with a Bioanalyzer 2100, and then quantified again using the KAPA Library Quantification kit. Every immunoSEQ 96-well plate was sequenced on a separate single-read 150-cycle Illumina NextSeq 550 flow cell. In the authors' own workflow: Because the immunoSEQ output included only junctional sequences and no quality scores, the filtering could not be the same as the filtering used for full-length reads. To assign V/J genes and CDR3, sequences were annotated using PyIR, a Python wrapper for IgBLAST v1.9, with IMGT germline references. Any read was removed if the V/J assignment was weak (E-value above 1e-6), the CDR3 was missing, or the read contained stop codons, out-of-frame junctions, or ambiguous translated residues. V3J clonotypes were defined as sequences sharing an identical inferred V gene, J gene, and CDR3 amino acid sequence. The percentage overlap between two repertoires was calculated by dividing the number of shared unique clonotypes by the size of the smaller repertoire. Three approaches were used to assess repertoire richness: RTK rarefaction, the Chao1 estimator, and Recon v2.1 estimates of unobserved clonotypes. For all TCRbeta clonotypes obtained by the gDNA method from a handful of donors, generation probabilities were computed with OLGA. As stored in TCRdb, this immuneACCESS dataset retains in-frame rearrangements with V and J assigned. A fraction of the clones does not appear; measured against another copy, unresolved V genes explain less than half of the discrepancy, and the remainder lacks a known reason. That table is the source of V, J and clone size, and D and trimming were worked out from the DNA. The sample includes 650,000 to 800,000 clones, with 72% observed a single time. The top ten hold more than 1.5% of the sample.

The clonotype was recovered from a woman aged 25-40 years in good health. Sequenced: memory CD4+ T cells sorted from blood. Taken with the paper, the label for cell subset or site translates to: CD45RA-negative fraction. This receptor chain uses TRBV28 and TRBJ2-7, with 7 central nucleotides matching TRBD1. The DNA sequence reads TGTGCCAGCAGTTACCCCCCCGGGACAGAATTTTACGAGCAGTACTTC. It translates as CASSYPPGTEFYEQYF.